This TCR beta chain was captured in a study of blood T cell repertoires in COVID-19. Study-level background: PBMCs, B-cell-depleted T cells, or T cells were the source of the cDNA or gDNA that made up the material.

Generated by immunoSEQ multiplex PCR, the TCRdb table keeps only in-frame clones and is missing some. The sample lists 200,000 or so clones; around 79% were seen once. The CDR3 covers 16 residues. The source material was peripheral blood. The receptor comes from a man in his sixties with active or convalescent COVID-19. The chain joins TRBV21-1 to TRBJ1-1; the D segment call TRBD1 is taken from the table without a DNA check. TRBV21-1 is recorded as a pseudogene. The CDR3 nucleotides are TGTGCCAGCAGCAAAGCGCTTTCCCAGGGGTGGGCTGAAGCTTTCTTT. It encodes CASSKALSQGWAEAFF.